These T cell receptor beta chains were read from a single sample in a study of cytomegalovirus exposure and HLA in healthy donors. Here immunoSEQ multiplex PCR was the method, and the copy in TCRdb shows in-frame clones only, minus some. The table records under 350,000 clones, about 86% of them present only once. Sequencing was performed on PBMCs. These receptors originate from a young woman in good health and CMV-seronegative. The CDR3 runs from the conserved cysteine through the conserved F or W. Each record gives: V gene, clone size, J gene, D gene, CDR3 protein, CDR3 DNA. The D gene is left open where the match is weak. The size of a clone is reported for some rows only, either as once, few or many, or as a class for expanded clones.

>TRBV27|.|TRBJ2-7|.
CASRLRDSTYEQYF
TGTGCCAGCAGGTTGAGGGACTCAACCTACGAGCAGTACTTC
>TRBV28|.|TRBJ1-2|TRBD1
CASSPTLDRVYGYTF
TGTGCCAGCAGCCCTACCCTGGACAGGGTCTATGGCTACACCTTC
>TRBV19|.|TRBJ2-7|.
CASSRGSSYEQYF
TGTGCCAGTAGCCGGGGGAGTTCCTACGAGCAGTACTTC
>TRBV5-1|.|TRBJ1-2|TRBD1
CASSRTGGDYGYTF
TGCGCCAGCAGCAGGACAGGGGGAGACTATGGCTACACCTTC
>TRBV29-1|.|TRBJ2-1|TRBD2
CSVQTSGYNEQFF
TGCAGCGTCCAGACTAGCGGCTACAATGAGCAGTTCTTC
>TRBV30|.|TRBJ2-7|.
CAWSGGQGIWAQYF
TGTGCCTGGAGTGGGGGTCAGGGGATATGGGCGCAGTACTTC
>TRBV6-1|.|TRBJ2-7|.
CASSELSSYEQYF
TGTGCCAGCAGTGAACTCAGCTCCTACGAGCAGTACTTC
>TRBV4-1|.|TRBJ2-7|TRBD1
CASSDGQGAREQYF
TGCGCCAGCAGCGACGGACAGGGGGCGAGGGAGCAGTACTTC
>TRBV7-2|.|TRBJ1-5|.
CASSLGGNAQPQHF
TGTGCCAGCAGCTTAGGCGGCAACGCTCAGCCCCAGCATTTT
>TRBV11-2|once|TRBJ1-1|.
CASSFPTGYTEAFF
TGTGCCAGCAGCTTCCCGACAGGCTACACTGAAGCTTTCTTT
>TRBV5-3|.|TRBJ2-7|TRBD2
CARSLASGGYEQYF
TGTGCCAGAAGCTTGGCGTCGGGAGGCTACGAGCAGTACTTC
>TRBV6-6|.|TRBJ2-2|.
CAGSRVPGELFF
TGTGCCGGAAGCAGGGTTCCCGGGGAGCTGTTTTTT
>TRBV11-3|.|TRBJ2-1|TRBD2
CASSLEGGSAYNEQFF
TGTGCCAGCAGCTTAGAGGGCGGGAGCGCCTACAATGAGCAGTTCTTC
>TRBV6-5|once|TRBJ2-1|.
CASRARGHEQFF
TGTGCCAGCAGGGCCAGGGGACATGAGCAGTTCTTC
>TRBV11-1|.|TRBJ1-1|.
CASSSTLNTEAFF
TGTGCCAGCAGCTCCACACTGAACACTGAAGCTTTCTTT
>TRBV4-2|.|TRBJ2-2|.
CASSQEVSGATGELFF
TGTGCCAGCAGCCAAGAGGTTAGCGGAGCCACCGGGGAGCTGTTTTTT
>TRBV2|.|TRBJ1-2|TRBD1
CASAQGRGDGYTF
TGTGCCAGCGCCCAGGGCAGGGGGGATGGCTACACCTTC
>TRBV6-4|.|TRBJ2-2|TRBD2
CASSDSISSSGGGTGELFF
TGTGCCAGCAGTGACTCCATCAGTTCATCGGGAGGGGGCACCGGGGAGCTGTTTTTT
>TRBV5-1|.|TRBJ2-5|.
CASSRQEETQYF
TGCGCCAGCAGCCGACAGGAGGAGACCCAGTACTTC